The T cell receptor (beta chain) under discussion was sequenced for a study of T cell changes during pregnancy in multiple sclerosis. The method was immunoSEQ multiplex PCR; TCRdb's version includes in-frame clones alone and lacks a portion of them. The data show 45,000 or so clones, with approximately 89% seen just once and about 3.1% held by the top ten. V was clipped by 0 bases and J by 1 base, with 15 bases between them. The CDR3 has 17 residues. Germline CDR1 KGHSH, CDR2 LQKENI. The clonotype was recovered from a female donor with multiple sclerosis, enrolled in a pregnancy study. Sequencing was performed on CD8+ T cells from peripheral blood mononuclear cells, taken in the second trimester of pregnancy. This chain joins TRBV18 and TRBJ1-1; the D gene is possibly TRBD1 (6 bases). CDR3 sequence (DNA): TGTGCCAGCTCACCACCTTTCTCAGGGACAAAGAACACTGAAGCTTTCTTT. Protein product: CASSPPFSGTKNTEAFF.